This section outlines one TCR beta chain sequence together with its context. The antigen remains unidentified. The sample belongs to a study of cytomegalovirus exposure and HLA in healthy donors. PCR was performed using 60 Vbeta and 13 Jbeta primers. TCRdb keeps only in-frame clones here, not all; method: immunoSEQ multiplex PCR. The sample includes some 99,000 clones, 69% seen only once; the top ten take under 6.5%. This CDR3 contains 14 residues. V shed 4 bases and J 4 bases; nucleotides not matched to a gene: 6. Germline loops: CDR1 SNHLY, CDR2 FYNNEI. Findings and limits, study-wide: TRBV6-2, TRBV6-3 and some other V segments were unresolvable in 87-base-pair reads.

The specimen sequenced was PBMCs. The V call is TRBV2, the J call TRBJ2-7; 8 bases agree with TRBD2. The sequence was collected from a woman aged 70-85 years in good health and CMV-seropositive. The CDR3 spells CASSVGGVRYEQYF. CDR3 sequence (DNA): TGTGCCAGCAGTGTCGGGGGGGTCCGGTACGAGCAGTACTTC.